A selection of T cell receptor beta chains follows, all from one sample in a study of early T cells in non-severe SARS-CoV-2 infection. A single record per CDR3 protein comes from TCRdb applying MiXCR to the 5' RACE reads. The table records fewer than 25,000 distinct CDR3 sequences, over 4% of them present only once. Input material: whole blood. All receptors derive from an adult who was a healthcare worker with PCR-confirmed SARS-CoV-2 infection or an uninfected control (not recorded which). CDR3s include the opening cysteine and the closing phenylalanine or tryptophan. The D gene is left open where the match is weak. Some rows mark clone size as missing; the rest say once, few, many or name a class of expanded clone.

-	TRBV15	TRBJ2-5	TRBD1	CATSSGQGPEETQYF	TGTGCCACCAGCAGTGGACAGGGTCCGGAAGAGACCCAGTACTTC
many	TRBV7-6	TRBJ2-3	TRBD1	CASSSTTGADTQYF	TGTGCCAGCAGCTCGACGACAGGGGCAGATACGCAGTATTTT
many	TRBV28	TRBJ2-1	-	CASSLGFGGMNEQFF	TGTGCCAGCAGTTTAGGTTTCGGAGGGATGAATGAGCAGTTCTTC
-	TRBV19	TRBJ2-3	-	CASRGGAGDTQYF	TGTGCCAGTAGAGGGGGAGCGGGAGATACGCAGTATTTT
-	TRBV2	TRBJ1-3	TRBD1	CASRDPRDREISGNTIYF	TGTGCCAGCAGGGATCCCCGGGACAGGGAAATTTCTGGAAACACCATATATTTT
few	TRBV28	TRBJ1-1	-	CASRMGTQGTEAFF	TGTGCCAGCCGCATGGGGACCCAGGGGACTGAAGCTTTCTTT
few	TRBV5-1	TRBJ2-1	-	CASSPTTDYNEQFF	TGCGCCAGCAGCCCGACGACAGACTACAATGAGCAGTTCTTC
many	TRBV12-5	TRBJ2-1	TRBD2	CASGLAITSGGAYEQFF	TGTGCTAGTGGTTTGGCCATCACTAGCGGGGGGGCATATGAGCAGTTCTTC
few	TRBV6-1	TRBJ2-2	TRBD1	CASSGGQGSAGELFF	TGTGCCAGCAGTGGCGGACAGGGTAGCGCCGGGGAGCTGTTTTTT
many	TRBV7-2	TRBJ1-1	TRBD1	CASSWIPGTGGWAFF	TGTGCCAGCAGCTGGATACCCGGGACAGGGGGCTGGGCTTTCTTT
many	TRBV28	TRBJ2-5	-	CASSPRGQPQETQYF	TGTGCCAGCAGCCCCCGCGGACAGCCCCAAGAGACCCAGTACTTC
medium-sized	TRBV29-1	TRBJ2-2	TRBD1	CSVVTWGTGETGELFF	TGCAGCGTTGTCACGTGGGGAACAGGGGAGACCGGGGAGCTGTTTTTT
-	TRBV15	TRBJ2-1	-	CATSREQGSYNEQFF	TGTGCCACCAGCAGAGAACAGGGATCGTACAATGAGCAGTTCTTC
few	TRBV12-3/TRBV12-4	TRBJ2-5	TRBD2	CASSFLKLRGARPAQETQYF	TGTGCCAGCAGTTTCCTAAAATTGCGGGGGGCCCGCCCGGCACAAGAGACCCAGTACTTC
many	TRBV15	TRBJ2-1	-	CATSRGTGRDNEQFF	TGTGCCACCAGCAGAGGTACGGGCAGAGACAATGAGCAGTTCTTC
few	TRBV3-1	TRBJ1-1	-	CASSGPGEVTFF	TGTGCCAGCAGCGGTCCGGGAGAGGTTACTTTCTTT
many	TRBV7-9	TRBJ1-1	-	CASSVLPGHRTNTEAFF	TGTGCCAGCAGCGTACTACCGGGACACAGGACTAACACTGAAGCTTTCTTT
medium-sized	TRBV12-3/TRBV12-4	TRBJ2-7	TRBD1	CASRALGQGSYEQYF	TGTGCCAGCAGAGCCCTGGGACAGGGCTCCTACGAGCAGTACTTC
many	TRBV7-6	TRBJ2-7	TRBD2	CASSLDGLAGGTYEQYF	TGTGCCAGCAGCTTAGATGGCCTTGCGGGGGGAACCTACGAGCAGTACTTC
many	TRBV6-1	TRBJ2-7	-	CASTRDASYEQYF	TGTGCCAGCACTAGGGACGCCTCCTACGAGCAGTACTTC
many	TRBV6-5	TRBJ1-2	TRBD1	CASSYYTHRGRDDGYTF	TGTGCCAGCAGTTACTATACGCACAGGGGGCGCGATGATGGCTACACCTTC
-	TRBV2	TRBJ2-5	TRBD1	CASSPDREETQYF	TGTGCCAGCAGCCCGGACAGGGAAGAGACCCAGTACTTC
many	TRBV12-3/TRBV12-4	TRBJ2-4	-	CASSKDLLAKNIQYF	TGTGCCAGCAGTAAGGACCTTCTAGCCAAAAACATTCAGTACTTC
-	TRBV30	TRBJ2-3	TRBD1	CAWSVRGWTDTQYF	TGTGCCTGGAGTGTCAGGGGGTGGACAGATACGCAGTATTTT
many	TRBV7-2	TRBJ2-5	-	CASRSSGARETQYF	TGTGCCAGCAGGTCCTCCGGGGCACGGGAGACCCAGTACTTC
many	TRBV28	TRBJ1-1	-	CASSLGVPEAFF	TGTGCCAGCAGTTTGGGGGTCCCTGAAGCTTTCTTT
many	TRBV5-6	TRBJ1-1	-	CASSLTANTEAFF	TGTGCCAGCAGCTTGACAGCGAACACTGAAGCTTTCTTT
many	TRBV19	TRBJ1-1	TRBD1	CASNLRQGLNTEAFF	TGTGCCAGTAACCTCCGACAGGGTTTGAACACTGAAGCTTTCTTT
medium-sized	TRBV6-4	TRBJ2-2	TRBD2	CASSEAGGTGELFF	TGTGCCAGCAGTGAAGCGGGAGGAACCGGGGAGCTGTTTTTT
many	TRBV4-2	TRBJ1-4	TRBD1	CASSQEPGTGAEKLFF	TGTGCCAGCAGCCAAGAGCCCGGGACAGGGGCTGAAAAACTGTTTTTT
many	TRBV12-3/TRBV12-4	TRBJ2-3	-	CASSLHRTDTQYF	TGTGCCAGCAGTTTACACCGCACAGATACGCAGTATTTT
-	TRBV7-6	TRBJ2-1	-	CASSLYAPSSYNEQFF	TGTGCCAGCAGCTTGTATGCCCCCAGTTCCTACAATGAGCAGTTCTTC
many	TRBV7-9	TRBJ1-1	-	CASSLAEGGLRAFF	TGTGCCAGCAGCTTAGCTGAGGGCGGGCTGAGGGCTTTCTTT
-	TRBV11-2	TRBJ2-7	-	CASSLPRDATYEQYF	TGTGCCAGCAGCTTACCCCGGGACGCCACCTACGAGCAGTACTTC
-	TRBV11-2	TRBJ2-3	TRBD1	CASSFSAGGDTQYF	TGTGCCAGCAGCTTCTCCGCAGGGGGAGATACGCAGTATTTT
many	TRBV12-3/TRBV12-4	TRBJ2-7	-	CASSLDPSKEQYF	TGTGCCAGCAGTTTGGACCCGTCTAAGGAGCAGTACTTC
many	TRBV20-1	TRBJ1-1	-	CSARLQDGNTEAFF	TGCAGTGCTAGACTACAGGACGGGAACACTGAAGCTTTCTTT
-	TRBV29-1	TRBJ2-4	TRBD1	CSVERDRANIQYF	TGCAGCGTTGAGAGGGACAGGGCCAACATTCAGTACTTC
many	TRBV6-1	TRBJ2-1	-	CASSELATMKQFF	TGTGCCAGCAGTGAACTCGCTACAATGAAGCAGTTCTTC
-	TRBV6-2/TRBV6-3	TRBJ2-7	TRBD2	CASSQLLAAPYEQYF	TGTGCCAGCAGCCAACTTCTAGCGGCCCCCTACGAGCAGTACTTC
many	TRBV28	TRBJ2-7	-	CASSLDREQYF	TGTGCCAGCAGTTTGGACCGAGAGCAGTACTTC
many	TRBV29-1	TRBJ1-1	-	CSVGAQQNTEAFF	TGCAGCGTGGGGGCTCAGCAGAACACTGAAGCTTTCTTT
medium-sized	TRBV7-2	TRBJ1-4	-	CASSTRGEKLFF	TGTGCCAGCAGCACAAGGGGTGAAAAACTGTTTTTT
many	TRBV20-1	TRBJ2-3	TRBD2	CSARVGGYADTQYF	TGCAGTGCTAGGGTGGGGGGGTACGCAGATACGCAGTATTTT
-	TRBV9	TRBJ2-1	TRBD2	CASSVIAGGPNEQFF	TGTGCCAGCAGCGTAATAGCGGGAGGGCCTAATGAGCAGTTCTTC
many	TRBV19	TRBJ1-2	-	CASSLTASNYGYTF	TGTGCCAGTAGTTTGACGGCATCTAACTATGGCTACACCTTC
many	TRBV28	TRBJ2-1	-	CASSFRGKLNEQFF	TGTGCCAGCAGTTTCCGGGGAAAGTTGAATGAGCAGTTCTTC
-	TRBV2	TRBJ2-7	-	CASEKLYSYEQYF	TGTGCCAGCGAAAAGCTCTACTCCTACGAGCAGTACTTC
many	TRBV6-2/TRBV6-3	TRBJ2-4	TRBD1	CASSSLTGTLKNIQYF	TGTGCCAGCAGTTCCCTGACAGGGACCCTCAAAAACATTCAGTACTTC
few	TRBV19	TRBJ2-3	-	CASSQTTDTQYF	TGTGCCAGTAGCCAGACCACAGATACGCAGTATTTT
few	TRBV2	TRBJ2-2	-	CASSEIMAGTGELFF	TGTGCCAGCAGTGAAATCATGGCGGGCACCGGGGAGCTGTTTTTT
many	TRBV11-2	TRBJ1-2	TRBD1	CASSIDRALGYTF	TGTGCCAGCAGCATCGACAGGGCTCTTGGCTACACCTTC
many	TRBV11-2	TRBJ1-1	TRBD1	CASSPSGTGVSEAFF	TGTGCCAGCAGCCCATCCGGGACAGGGGTTTCTGAAGCTTTCTTT
many	TRBV4-3	TRBJ2-2	-	CASSQDRAGELFF	TGCGCCAGCAGCCAAGATCGGGCCGGGGAGCTGTTTTTT
-	TRBV21-1	TRBJ2-7	-	CASSSRRGVDPYEQYF	TGTGCCAGCAGCTCCCGGCGGGGGGTCGATCCCTACGAGCAGTACTTC
many	TRBV5-4	TRBJ2-1	TRBD2	CASSLQTSGGSREQFF	TGTGCCAGCAGCTTGCAGACTAGCGGGGGGTCGCGGGAGCAGTTCTTC
medium-sized	TRBV30	TRBJ2-3	-	CAWSSPSIADTQYF	TGTGCCTGGAGTTCTCCCTCTATAGCTGATACGCAGTATTTT
many	TRBV24-1	TRBJ2-1	-	CATSNPSGDLYNEQFF	TGTGCCACCAGTAACCCGAGCGGAGACCTCTACAATGAGCAGTTCTTC
many	TRBV5-1	TRBJ2-7	-	CASSLIQGGEQYF	TGCGCCAGCAGCTTGATTCAGGGAGGCGAGCAGTACTTC